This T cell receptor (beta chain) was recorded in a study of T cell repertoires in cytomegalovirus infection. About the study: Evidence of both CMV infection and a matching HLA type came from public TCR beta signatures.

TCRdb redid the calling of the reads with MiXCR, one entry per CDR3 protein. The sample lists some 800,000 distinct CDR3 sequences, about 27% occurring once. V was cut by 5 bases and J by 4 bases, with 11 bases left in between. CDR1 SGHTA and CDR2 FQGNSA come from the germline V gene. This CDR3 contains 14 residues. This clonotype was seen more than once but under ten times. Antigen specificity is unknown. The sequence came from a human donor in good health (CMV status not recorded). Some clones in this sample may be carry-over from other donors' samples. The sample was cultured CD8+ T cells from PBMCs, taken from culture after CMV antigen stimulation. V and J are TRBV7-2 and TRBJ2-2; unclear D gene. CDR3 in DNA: TGTGCCAGCAGCCCTTTCCTAGGCACCGGGGAGCTGTTTTTT. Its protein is CASSPFLGTGELFF.